This T cell receptor (beta chain) appears in the sequencing data of a study of T cells in women clearing cervical HPV infection. About the study: For cases, blood was sampled a median about 140 days after lesion detection, interquartile range roughly 80 to 200 days. Notes on the study in general: CIN3+ cases had significantly higher TCR richness than controls; evenness did not differ.

The method was immunoSEQ multiplex PCR; TCRdb's version includes in-frame clones alone and lacks a portion of them. This repertoire includes 25,000 to 35,000 clones. The CDR3 is 15 residues long. Germline CDR1 is KGHSH and CDR2 is LQKENI. On this clone itself: Its antigen is still unknown. One junction end does not reproduce the germline sequence, and a read error may be involved. The read is 3 residues too short to cover the CDR3 end, so that end is filled in from the germline J gene.

Sequencing was performed on blood buffy coat. The source is a woman between 18 and 69 years old with a cervical HPV16 infection that either progressed to CIN3+ or cleared (not recorded which). The chain is built from TRBV18 and TRBJ1-6; 9 positions match TRBD1. The CDR3 loop is CVSSPGQGLNSPLHF. The covered CDR3 bases are TGTGTCAGCTCACCAGGACAGGGGTTAAATTCACCC.